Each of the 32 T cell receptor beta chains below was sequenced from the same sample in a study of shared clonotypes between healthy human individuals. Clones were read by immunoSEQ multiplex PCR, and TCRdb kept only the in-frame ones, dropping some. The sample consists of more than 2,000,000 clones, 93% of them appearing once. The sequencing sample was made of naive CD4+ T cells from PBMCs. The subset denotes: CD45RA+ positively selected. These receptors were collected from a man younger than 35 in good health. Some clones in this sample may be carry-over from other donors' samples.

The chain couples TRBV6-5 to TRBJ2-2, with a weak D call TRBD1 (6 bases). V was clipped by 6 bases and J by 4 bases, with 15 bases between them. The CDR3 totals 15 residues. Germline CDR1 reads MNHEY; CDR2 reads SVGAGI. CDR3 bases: TGTGCCAGCAGCCCCATGTCAGGGGTCACCGGGGAGCTGTTTTTT. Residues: CASSPMSGVTGELFF.

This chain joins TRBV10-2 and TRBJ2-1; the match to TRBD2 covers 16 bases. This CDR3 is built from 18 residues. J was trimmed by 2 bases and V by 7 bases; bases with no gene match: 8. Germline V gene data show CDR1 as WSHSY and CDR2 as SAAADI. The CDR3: CASIWGGTSGRAYNEQFF. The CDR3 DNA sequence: TGCGCCAGCATCTGGGGTGGGACTAGCGGGAGGGCCTACAATGAGCAGTTCTTC.

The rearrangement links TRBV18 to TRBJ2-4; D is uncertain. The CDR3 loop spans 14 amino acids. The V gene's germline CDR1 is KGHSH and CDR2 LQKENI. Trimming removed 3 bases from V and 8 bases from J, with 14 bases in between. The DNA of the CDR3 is TGTGCCAGCTCACCCTTCTGGGGTGAGGACATTCAGTACTTC. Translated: CASSPFWGEDIQYF.

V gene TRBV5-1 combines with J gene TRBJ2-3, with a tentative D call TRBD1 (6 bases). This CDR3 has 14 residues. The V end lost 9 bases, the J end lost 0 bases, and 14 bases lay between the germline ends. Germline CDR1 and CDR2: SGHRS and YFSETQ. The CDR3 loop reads CATKTGASTDTQYF. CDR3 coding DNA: TGCGCCACCAAGACAGGCGCTAGCACAGATACGCAGTATTTT. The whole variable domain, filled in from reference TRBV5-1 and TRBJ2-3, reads KAGVTQTPRYLIKTRGQQVTLSCSPISGHRSVSWYQQTPGQGLQFLFEYFSETQRNKGNFPGRFSGRQFSNSRSEMNVSTLELGDSALYLCATKTGASTDTQYFGPGTRLTVL.

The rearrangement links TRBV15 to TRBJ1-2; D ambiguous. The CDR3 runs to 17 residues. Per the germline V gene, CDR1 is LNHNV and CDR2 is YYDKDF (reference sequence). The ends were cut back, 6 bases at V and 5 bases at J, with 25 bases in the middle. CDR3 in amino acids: CATREGGSPTHPYGYTF. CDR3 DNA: TGTGCCACCAGAGAGGGAGGAAGCCCTACCCACCCTTATGGCTACACCTTC.

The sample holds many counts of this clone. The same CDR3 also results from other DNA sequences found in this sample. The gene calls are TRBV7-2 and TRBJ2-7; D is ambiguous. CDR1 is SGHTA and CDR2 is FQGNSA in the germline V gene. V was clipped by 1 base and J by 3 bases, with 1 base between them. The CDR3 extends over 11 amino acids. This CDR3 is CASSLVYEQYF. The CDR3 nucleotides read TGTGCCAGCAGCTTAGTCTACGAGCAGTACTTC.

The DNA of the CDR3 is TGCGCCAGCATCGCACGGGTCGGCAAAAACATTCAGTACTTC. Protein sequence: CASIARVGKNIQYF. The chain recombines TRBV5-1 with TRBJ2-4; no clear D. Per the germline V gene, CDR1 is SGHRS and CDR2 is YFSETQ. Between the trimmed V and J ends, which lost 6 bases and 3 bases, there was a span of 13 bases. This CDR3 is built from 14 residues.

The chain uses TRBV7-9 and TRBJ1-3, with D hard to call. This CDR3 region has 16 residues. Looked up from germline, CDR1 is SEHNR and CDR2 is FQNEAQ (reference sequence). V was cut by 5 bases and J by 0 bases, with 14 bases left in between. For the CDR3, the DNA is TGTGCCAGCAGCCACGTTGACACCTACTCTGGAAACACCATATATTTT. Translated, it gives CASSHVDTYSGNTIYF.

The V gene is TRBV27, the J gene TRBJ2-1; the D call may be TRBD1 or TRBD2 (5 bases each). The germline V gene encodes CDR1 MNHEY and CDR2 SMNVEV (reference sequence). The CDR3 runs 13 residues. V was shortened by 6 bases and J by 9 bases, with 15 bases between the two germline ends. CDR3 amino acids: CASRRLGASEQFF. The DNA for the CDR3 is TGTGCCAGCAGGCGGCTCGGGGCGAGTGAGCAGTTCTTC.

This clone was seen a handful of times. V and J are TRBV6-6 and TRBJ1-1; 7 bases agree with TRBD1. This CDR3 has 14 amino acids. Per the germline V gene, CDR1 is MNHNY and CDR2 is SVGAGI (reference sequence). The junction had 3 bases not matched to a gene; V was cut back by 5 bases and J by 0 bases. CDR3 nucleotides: TGTGCCAGCAGTACAGGGGTAATGAACACTGAAGCTTTCTTT. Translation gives CASSTGVMNTEAFF.

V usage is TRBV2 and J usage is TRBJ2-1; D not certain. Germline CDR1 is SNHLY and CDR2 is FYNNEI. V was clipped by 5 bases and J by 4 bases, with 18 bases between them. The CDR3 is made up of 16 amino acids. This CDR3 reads CASSPLSSLGYNEQFF. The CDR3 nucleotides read TGTGCCAGCAGTCCCCTTTCTTCTTTGGGGTACAATGAGCAGTTCTTC.

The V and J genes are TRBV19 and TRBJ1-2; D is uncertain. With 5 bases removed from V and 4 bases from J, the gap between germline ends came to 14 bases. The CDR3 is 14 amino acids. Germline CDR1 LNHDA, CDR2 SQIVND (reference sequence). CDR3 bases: TGTGCCAGTAGTGTCCCCGCCGACGTCTATGGCTACACCTTC. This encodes CASSVPADVYGYTF.

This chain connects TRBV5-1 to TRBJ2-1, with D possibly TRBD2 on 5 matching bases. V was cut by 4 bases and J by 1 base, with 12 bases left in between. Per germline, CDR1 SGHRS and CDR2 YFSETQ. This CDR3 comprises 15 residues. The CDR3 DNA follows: TGCGCCAGCAGCCCAATTAGCGCATCCTACAATGAGCAGTTCTTC. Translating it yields CASSPISASYNEQFF.

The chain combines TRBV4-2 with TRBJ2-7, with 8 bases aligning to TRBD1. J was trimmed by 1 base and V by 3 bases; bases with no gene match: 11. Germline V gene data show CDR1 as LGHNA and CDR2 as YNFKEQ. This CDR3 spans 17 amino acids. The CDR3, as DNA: TGTGCCAGCAGCCAGGACCTTCCAGGGACAGGATCCTACGAGCAGTACTTC. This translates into CASSQDLPGTGSYEQYF.

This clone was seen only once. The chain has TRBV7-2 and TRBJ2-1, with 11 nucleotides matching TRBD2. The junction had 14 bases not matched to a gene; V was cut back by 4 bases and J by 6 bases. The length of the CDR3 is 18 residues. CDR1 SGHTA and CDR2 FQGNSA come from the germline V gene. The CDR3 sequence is CASSSPRGGLAGGNEQFF. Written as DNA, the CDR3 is TGTGCCAGCAGCTCACCCCGGGGGGGGCTAGCGGGAGGCAATGAGCAGTTCTTC.

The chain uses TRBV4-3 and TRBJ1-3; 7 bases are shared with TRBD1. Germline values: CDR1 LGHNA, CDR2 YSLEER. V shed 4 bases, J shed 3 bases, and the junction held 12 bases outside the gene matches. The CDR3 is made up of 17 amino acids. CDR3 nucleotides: TGCGCCAGCAGCCCGGACAGGCGTATCCTCGGTGGAAACACCATATATTTT. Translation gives CASSPDRRILGGNTIYF.

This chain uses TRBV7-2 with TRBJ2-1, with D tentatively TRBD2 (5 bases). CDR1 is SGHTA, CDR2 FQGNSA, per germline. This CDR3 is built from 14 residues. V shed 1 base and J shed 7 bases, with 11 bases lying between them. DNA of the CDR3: TGTGCCAGCAGCTTAGACTGGACTGCAAATGAGCAGTTCTTC. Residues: CASSLDWTANEQFF.

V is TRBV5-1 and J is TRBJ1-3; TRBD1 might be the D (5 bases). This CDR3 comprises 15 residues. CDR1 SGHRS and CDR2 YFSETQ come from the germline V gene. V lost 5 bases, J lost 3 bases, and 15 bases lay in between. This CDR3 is CASRQAPQRGNTIYF. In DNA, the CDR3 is TGCGCCAGCAGACAGGCTCCTCAGCGTGGAAACACCATATATTTT.

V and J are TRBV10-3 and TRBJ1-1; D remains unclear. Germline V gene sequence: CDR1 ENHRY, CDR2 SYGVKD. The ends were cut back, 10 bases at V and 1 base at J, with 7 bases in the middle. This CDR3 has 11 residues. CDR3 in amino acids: CATGRNTEAFF. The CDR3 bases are TGTGCCACGGGAAGGAACACTGAAGCTTTCTTT.

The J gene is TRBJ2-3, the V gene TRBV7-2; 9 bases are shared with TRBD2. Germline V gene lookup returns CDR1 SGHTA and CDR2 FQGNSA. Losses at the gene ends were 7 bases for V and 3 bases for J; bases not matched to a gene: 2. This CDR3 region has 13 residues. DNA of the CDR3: TGTGCCAGCACGGCGGGAGGGACAGATACGCAGTATTTT. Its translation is CASTAGGTDTQYF.

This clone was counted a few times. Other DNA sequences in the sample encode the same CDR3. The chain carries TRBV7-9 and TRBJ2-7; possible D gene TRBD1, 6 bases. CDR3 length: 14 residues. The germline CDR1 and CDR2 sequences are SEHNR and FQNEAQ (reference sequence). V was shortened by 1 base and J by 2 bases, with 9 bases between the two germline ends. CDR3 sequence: CASSLGGQAYEQYF. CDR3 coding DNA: TGTGCCAGCAGCTTAGGGGGACAAGCCTACGAGCAGTACTTC.

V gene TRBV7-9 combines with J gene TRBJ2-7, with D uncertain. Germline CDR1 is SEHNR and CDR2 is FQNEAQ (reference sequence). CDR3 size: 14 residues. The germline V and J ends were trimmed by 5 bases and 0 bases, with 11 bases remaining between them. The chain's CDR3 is CASSPNGSSYEQYF. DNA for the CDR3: TGTGCCAGCAGCCCGAACGGGTCCTCCTACGAGCAGTACTTC. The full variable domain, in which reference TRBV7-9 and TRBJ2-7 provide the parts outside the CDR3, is DTGVSQNPRHKITKRGQNVTFRCDPISEHNRLYWYRQTLGQGPEFLTYFQNEAQLEKSRLLSDRFSAERPKGSFSTLEIQRTEQGDSAMYLCASSPNGSSYEQYFGPGTRLTVT.

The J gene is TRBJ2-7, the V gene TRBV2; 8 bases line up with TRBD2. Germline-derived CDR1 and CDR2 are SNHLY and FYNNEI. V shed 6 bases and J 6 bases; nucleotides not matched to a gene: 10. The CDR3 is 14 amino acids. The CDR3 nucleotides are TGTGCCAGCAGCGTTAGCGGGACGGGTTCCGAGCAGTACTTC. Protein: CASSVSGTGSEQYF.

The CDR3, as DNA: TGTGCCAGCAGTACCGAAACTAGCGACGAGCAGTACTTC. It encodes CASSTETSDEQYF. The genes are TRBV27 and TRBJ2-7; 7 bases align to TRBD2. CDR3 length equals 13 residues. With 5 bases clipped from V and 5 bases from J, the junction kept 6 bases outside the gene matches. Germline V lookup: CDR1 MNHEY, CDR2 SMNVEV (reference sequence).

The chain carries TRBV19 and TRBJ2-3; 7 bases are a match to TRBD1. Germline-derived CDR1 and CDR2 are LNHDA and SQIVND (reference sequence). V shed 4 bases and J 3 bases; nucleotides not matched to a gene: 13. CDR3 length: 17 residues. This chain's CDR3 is CASSTNPTGLGTDTQYF. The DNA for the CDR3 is TGTGCCAGTAGTACAAACCCGACAGGGCTAGGGACAGATACGCAGTATTTT.

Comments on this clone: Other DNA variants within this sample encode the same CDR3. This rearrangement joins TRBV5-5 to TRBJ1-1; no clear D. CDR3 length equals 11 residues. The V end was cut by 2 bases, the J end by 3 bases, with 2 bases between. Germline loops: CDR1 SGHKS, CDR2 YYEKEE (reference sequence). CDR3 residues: CASSLYTEAFF. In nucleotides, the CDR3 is TGTGCCAGCAGCTTATACACTGAAGCTTTCTTT.

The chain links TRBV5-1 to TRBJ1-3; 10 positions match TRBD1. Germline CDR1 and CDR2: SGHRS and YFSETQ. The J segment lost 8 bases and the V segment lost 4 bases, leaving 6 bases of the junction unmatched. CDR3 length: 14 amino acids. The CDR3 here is CASSLGTGEDTIYF. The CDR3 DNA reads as TGCGCCAGCAGCCTCGGGACAGGGGAGGACACCATATATTTT.

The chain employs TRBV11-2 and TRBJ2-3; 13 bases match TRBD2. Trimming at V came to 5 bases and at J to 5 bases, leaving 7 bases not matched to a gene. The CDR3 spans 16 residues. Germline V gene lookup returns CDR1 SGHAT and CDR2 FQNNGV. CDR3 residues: CASSQLAGGQGDTQYF. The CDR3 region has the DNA TGTGCCAGCAGCCAACTAGCGGGAGGGCAGGGAGATACGCAGTATTTT.

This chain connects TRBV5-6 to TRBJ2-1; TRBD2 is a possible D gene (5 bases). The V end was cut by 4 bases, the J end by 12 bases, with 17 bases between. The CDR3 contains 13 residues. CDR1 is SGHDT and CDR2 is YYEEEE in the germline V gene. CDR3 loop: CASSPRSSFGQFF. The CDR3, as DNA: TGTGCCAGCAGCCCGAGATCTAGCTTCGGGCAGTTCTTC.

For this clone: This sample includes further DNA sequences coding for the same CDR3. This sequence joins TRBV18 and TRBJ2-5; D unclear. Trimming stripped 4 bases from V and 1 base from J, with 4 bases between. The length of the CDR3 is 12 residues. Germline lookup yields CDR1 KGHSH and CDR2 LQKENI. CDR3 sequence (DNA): TGTGCCAGCTCACGCCCCCAAGAGACCCAGTACTTC. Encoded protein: CASSRPQETQYF.

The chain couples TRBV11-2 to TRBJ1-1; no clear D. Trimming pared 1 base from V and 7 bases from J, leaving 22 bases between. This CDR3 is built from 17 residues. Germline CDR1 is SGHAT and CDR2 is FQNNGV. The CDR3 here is CASSLGRRAGVVREAFF. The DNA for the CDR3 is TGTGCCAGCAGCTTAGGGCGGAGGGCCGGGGTTGTCCGTGAAGCTTTCTTT.

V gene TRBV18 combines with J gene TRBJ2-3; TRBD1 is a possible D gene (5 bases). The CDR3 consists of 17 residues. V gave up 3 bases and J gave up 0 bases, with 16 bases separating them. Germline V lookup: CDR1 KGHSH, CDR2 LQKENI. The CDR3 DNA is TGTGCCAGCTCACCGGTGAAAGGGGCGAGCAGCACAGATACGCAGTATTTT. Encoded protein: CASSPVKGASSTDTQYF.